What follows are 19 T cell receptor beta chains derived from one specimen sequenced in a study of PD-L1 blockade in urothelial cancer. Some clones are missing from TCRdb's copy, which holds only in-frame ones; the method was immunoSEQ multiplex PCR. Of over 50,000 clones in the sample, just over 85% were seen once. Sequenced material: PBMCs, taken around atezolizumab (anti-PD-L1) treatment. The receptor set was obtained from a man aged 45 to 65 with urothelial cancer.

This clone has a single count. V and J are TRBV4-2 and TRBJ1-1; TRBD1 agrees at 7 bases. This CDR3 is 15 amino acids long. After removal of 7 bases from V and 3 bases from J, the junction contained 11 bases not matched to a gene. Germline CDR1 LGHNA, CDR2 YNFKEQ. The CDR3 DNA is TGTGCCAGCATCCCCTCCAGGGGGTTGGACACTGAAGCTTTCTTT. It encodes CASIPSRGLDTEAFF.

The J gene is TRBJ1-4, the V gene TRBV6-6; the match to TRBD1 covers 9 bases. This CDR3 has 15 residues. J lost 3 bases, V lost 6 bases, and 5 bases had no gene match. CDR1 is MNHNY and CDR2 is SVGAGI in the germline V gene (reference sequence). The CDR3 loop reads CASRPQGAPNEKLFF. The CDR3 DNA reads TGTGCCAGCAGACCACAGGGGGCCCCTAATGAAAAACTGTTTTTT.

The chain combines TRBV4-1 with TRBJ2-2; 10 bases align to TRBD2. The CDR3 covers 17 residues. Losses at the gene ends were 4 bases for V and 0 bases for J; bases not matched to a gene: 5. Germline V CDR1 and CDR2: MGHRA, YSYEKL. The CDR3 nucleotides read TGCGCCAGCAGCCGAAGACTAGCGGGCCCGAACACCGGGGAGCTGTTTTTT. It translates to CASSRRLAGPNTGELFF.

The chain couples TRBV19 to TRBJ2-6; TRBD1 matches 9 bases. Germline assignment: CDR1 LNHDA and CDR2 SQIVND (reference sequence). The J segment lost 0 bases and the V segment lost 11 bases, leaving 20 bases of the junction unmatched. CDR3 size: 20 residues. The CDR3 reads CASKGQGILSLSSGANVLTF. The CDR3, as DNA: TGTGCCTCGAAGGGACAGGGCATACTCTCGCTTAGCTCTGGGGCCAACGTCCTGACTTTC.

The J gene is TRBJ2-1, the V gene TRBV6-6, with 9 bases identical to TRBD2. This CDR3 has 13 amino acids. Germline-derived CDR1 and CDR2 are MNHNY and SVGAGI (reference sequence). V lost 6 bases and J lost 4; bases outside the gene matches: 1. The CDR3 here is CASRTSGYNEQFF. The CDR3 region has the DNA TGTGCCAGCAGGACTAGCGGATACAATGAGCAGTTCTTC.

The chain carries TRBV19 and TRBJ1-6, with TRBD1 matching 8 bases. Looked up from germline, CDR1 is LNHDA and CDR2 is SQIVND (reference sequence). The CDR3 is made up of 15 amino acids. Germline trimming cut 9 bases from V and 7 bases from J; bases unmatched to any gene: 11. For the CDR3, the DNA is TGTGCCAGCAGAGTGGGGGACAGGACGAATTCACCCCTCCACTTT. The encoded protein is CASRVGDRTNSPLHF.

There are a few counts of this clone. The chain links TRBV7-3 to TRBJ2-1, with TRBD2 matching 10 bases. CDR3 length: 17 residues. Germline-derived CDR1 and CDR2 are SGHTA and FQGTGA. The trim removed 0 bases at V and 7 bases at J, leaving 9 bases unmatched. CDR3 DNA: TGTGCCAGCAGCTTAACCCGGCTAGCGGGAGTGGGTAATGAGCAGTTCTTC. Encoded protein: CASSLTRLAGVGNEQFF.

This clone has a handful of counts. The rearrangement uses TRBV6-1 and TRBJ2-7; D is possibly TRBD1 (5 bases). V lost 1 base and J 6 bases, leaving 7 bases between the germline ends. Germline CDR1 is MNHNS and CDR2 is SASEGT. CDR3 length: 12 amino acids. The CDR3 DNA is TGTGCCAGCAGTGAAGTGGGGCGCGAGCAGTACTTC. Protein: CASSEVGREQYF.

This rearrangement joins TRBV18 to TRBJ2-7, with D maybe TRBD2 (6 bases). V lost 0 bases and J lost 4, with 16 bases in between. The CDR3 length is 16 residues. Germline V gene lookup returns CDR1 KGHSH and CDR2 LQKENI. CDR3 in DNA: TGTGCCAGCTCACCACCTCGGGAGCGGGTAGGGTACGAGCAGTACTTC. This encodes CASSPPRERVGYEQYF.

This chain's CDR3 is CASRRIYQPQHF. The CDR3, as DNA: TGTGCCAGCAGGCGGATATATCAGCCCCAGCATTTT. The rearrangement joins TRBV28 to TRBJ1-5; D is uncertain. V shed 6 bases and J shed 5 bases, with 8 bases lying between them. Germline loops: CDR1 MDHEN, CDR2 SYDVKM. CDR3 size: 12 residues. The variable domain in full, with the rest retrieved from reference TRBV28 and TRBJ1-5, is DVKVTQSSRYLVKRTGEKVFLECVQDMDHENMFWYRQDPGLGLRLIYFSYDVKMKEKGDIPEGYSVSREKKERFSLILESASTNQTSMYLCASRRIYQPQHFGDGTRLSIL.

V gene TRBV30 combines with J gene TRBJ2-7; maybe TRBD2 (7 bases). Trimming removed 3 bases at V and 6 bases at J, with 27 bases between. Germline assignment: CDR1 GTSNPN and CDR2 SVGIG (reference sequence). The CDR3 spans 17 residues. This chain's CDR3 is CAWSGRGAHDLYGEQYF. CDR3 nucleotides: TGTGCCTGGAGCGGCCGGGGGGCCCACGATTTATACGGCGAGCAGTACTTC.

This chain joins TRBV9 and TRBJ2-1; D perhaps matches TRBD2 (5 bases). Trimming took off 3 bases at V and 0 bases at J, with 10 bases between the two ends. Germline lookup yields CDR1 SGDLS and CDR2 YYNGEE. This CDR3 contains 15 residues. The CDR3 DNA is TGTGCCAGCAGCGGACTACCAAACTCCTACAATGAGCAGTTCTTC. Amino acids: CASSGLPNSYNEQFF.

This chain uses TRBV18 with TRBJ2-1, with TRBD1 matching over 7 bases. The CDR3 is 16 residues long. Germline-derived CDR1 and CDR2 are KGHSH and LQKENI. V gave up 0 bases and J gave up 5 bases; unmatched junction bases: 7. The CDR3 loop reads CASSPPVRDRDNEQFF. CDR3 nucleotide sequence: TGTGCCAGCTCACCACCTGTCCGGGACAGAGACAATGAGCAGTTCTTC.

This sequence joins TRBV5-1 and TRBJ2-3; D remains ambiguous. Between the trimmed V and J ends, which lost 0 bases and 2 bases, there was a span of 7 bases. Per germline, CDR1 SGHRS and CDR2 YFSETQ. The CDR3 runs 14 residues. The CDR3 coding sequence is TGCGCCAGCAGCTTGGCATCGGTCACAGATACGCAGTATTTT. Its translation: CASSLASVTDTQYF.

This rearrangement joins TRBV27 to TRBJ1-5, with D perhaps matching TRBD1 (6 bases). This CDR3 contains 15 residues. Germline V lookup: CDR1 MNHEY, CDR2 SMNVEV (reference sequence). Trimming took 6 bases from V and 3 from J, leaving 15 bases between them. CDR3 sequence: CASSRALGANQPQHF. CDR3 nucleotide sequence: TGTGCCAGCAGCAGAGCTTTGGGGGCCAATCAGCCCCAGCATTTT.

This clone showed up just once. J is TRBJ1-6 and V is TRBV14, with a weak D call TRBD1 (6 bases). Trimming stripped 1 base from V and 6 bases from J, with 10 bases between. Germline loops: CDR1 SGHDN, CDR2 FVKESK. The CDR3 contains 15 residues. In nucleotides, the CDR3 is TGTGCCAGCAGCCAAGTGGGGGGGCGTAATTCACCCCTCCACTTT. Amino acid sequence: CASSQVGGRNSPLHF.

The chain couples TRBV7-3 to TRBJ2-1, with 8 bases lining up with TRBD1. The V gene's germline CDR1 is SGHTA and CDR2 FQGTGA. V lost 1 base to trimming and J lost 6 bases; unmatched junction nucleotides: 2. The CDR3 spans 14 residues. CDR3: CASSLSTGGNEQFF. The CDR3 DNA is TGTGCCAGCAGCTTAAGTACAGGGGGCAATGAGCAGTTCTTC. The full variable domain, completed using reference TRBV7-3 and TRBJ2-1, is GAGVSQTPSNKVTEKGKYVELRCDPISGHTALYWYRQSLGQGPEFLIYFQGTGAADDSGLPNDRFFAVRPEGSVSTLKIQRTERGDSAVYLCASSLSTGGNEQFFGPGTRLTVL.

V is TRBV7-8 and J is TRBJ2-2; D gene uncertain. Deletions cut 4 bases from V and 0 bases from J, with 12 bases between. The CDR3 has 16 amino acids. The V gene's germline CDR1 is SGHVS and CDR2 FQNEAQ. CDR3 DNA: TGTGCCAGCAGCTCTAGGAGCGACCCGAACACCGGGGAGCTGTTTTTT. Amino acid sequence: CASSSRSDPNTGELFF.

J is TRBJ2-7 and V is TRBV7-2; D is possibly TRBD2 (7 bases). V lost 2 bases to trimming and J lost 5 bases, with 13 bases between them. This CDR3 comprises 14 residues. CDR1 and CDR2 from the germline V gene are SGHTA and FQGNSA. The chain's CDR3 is CASSLRGGIDEQYF. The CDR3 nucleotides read TGTGCCAGCAGCTTAAGGGGGGGAATCGACGAGCAGTACTTC.